This TCR beta chain stems from a study of response to subunit inactivated influenza vaccine. General study results and limits: Authors suggested each seasonal flu vaccination may recruit only limited numbers of new T cells.

There are a few counts of this clonotype. What it recognizes is unknown. The V end was cut by 6 bases, the J end by 4 bases, with 21 bases between. The CDR3 is 16 residues long. CDR1 and CDR2 (germline): MNHNS, SASEGT. TCRdb re-called the RT-PCR reads through MiXCR, storing one row per CDR3 protein. The sample includes hundreds of thousands of distinct CDR3 sequences, over 25% seen only once; the top ten take less than 2.5%. The chain has TRBV6-1 and TRBJ1-1; D is uncertain. Sample: CD4+ T cells sorted from PBMCs, taken about 5 days after vaccination. This TCR was recovered from a man aged 45-60 years who received an inactivated influenza vaccine. CDR3 in DNA: TGTGCCAGCAGGACGGGTCTGGACCTCCAGGCCACTGAAGCTTTCTTT. It specifies CASRTGLDLQATEAFF.